Reported below is one T cell receptor (beta chain). Its antigen is as yet unknown. In TCRdb, the 5' RACE reads were re-called with MiXCR into one record per CDR3 protein. In the table there are hundreds of thousands of distinct CDR3 sequences, roughly 25% of which are singletons. The data originate from a study of T-cell memory formation after mild COVID-19. Study summary: Largely, TCR clusters stayed within a single donor.

Looked up from germline, CDR1 is SGHRS and CDR2 is YFSETQ. The CDR3 spans 14 residues. Trimming shortened V by 3 bases and J by 4 bases, and 13 bases separated the two germline ends. Study-wide points: Clones shrinking between day 15 and 85 showed a balanced CD4/CD8 split, and those that grew later tilted toward CD4+.

The specimen sequenced was PBMCs or a T cell subset sorted from them (not recorded which). The chain recombines TRBV5-1 with TRBJ1-1; maybe TRBD1 (5 bases). The sequence was obtained from an adult woman who had mild COVID-19 (a few samples of this study predate the infection). Cell type and time point are not known. This CDR3 reads CASSYSGGPTEAFF. CDR3 coding DNA: TGCGCCAGCAGCTACTCGGGGGGACCCACTGAAGCTTTCTTT.